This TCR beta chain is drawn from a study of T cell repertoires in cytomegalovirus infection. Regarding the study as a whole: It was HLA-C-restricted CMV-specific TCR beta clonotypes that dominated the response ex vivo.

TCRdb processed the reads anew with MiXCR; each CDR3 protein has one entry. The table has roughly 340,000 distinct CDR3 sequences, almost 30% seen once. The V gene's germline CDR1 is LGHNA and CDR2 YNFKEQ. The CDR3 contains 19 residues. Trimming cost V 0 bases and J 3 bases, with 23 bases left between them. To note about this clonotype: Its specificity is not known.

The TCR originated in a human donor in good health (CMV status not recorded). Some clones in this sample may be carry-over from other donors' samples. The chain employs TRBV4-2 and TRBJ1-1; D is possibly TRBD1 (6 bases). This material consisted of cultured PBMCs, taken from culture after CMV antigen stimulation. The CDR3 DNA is TGTGCCAGCAGCCAAGAGAATGGGGAGACAGGCGCCGGGGACACTGAAGCTTTCTTT. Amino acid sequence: CASSQENGETGAGDTEAFF.